The 6 T cell receptor beta chains listed next were all sequenced from one sample in a study of T cell responses to AZD1222 COVID-19 vaccine. The repertoire was sequenced with immunoSEQ multiplex PCR; TCRdb's copy has only in-frame clones and lacks some. The table records roughly 170,000 clones, around 94% of them present only once. This specimen consisted of peripheral blood, obtained 28 days after the second AZD1222 dose. The receptor source for this set is an adult who received the AZD1222 COVID-19 vaccine.

This sequence joins TRBV9 and TRBJ1-1; perhaps TRBD1 as D (6 bases). V dropped 5 bases and J dropped 5 bases, with 19 bases sitting between them. The CDR3 has 15 residues. CDR1 and CDR2 from the germline V gene are SGDLS and YYNGEE. This CDR3 reads CASSMGDNKRTEAFF. Written as DNA, the CDR3 is TGTGCCAGCAGTATGGGGGACAACAAACGGACTGAAGCTTTCTTT.

The J gene is TRBJ1-1, the V gene TRBV9; 11 bases are a match to TRBD1. V was pared by 3 bases and J by 10 bases, with 11 bases of the junction left unmatched. The CDR3 runs 15 residues. Germline CDR1 SGDLS, CDR2 YYNGEE. The CDR3 spells CASSADWTGGWGAFF. DNA of the CDR3: TGTGCCAGCAGCGCCGATTGGACAGGGGGCTGGGGAGCTTTCTTT.

The rearrangement uses TRBV27 and TRBJ1-2; possibly TRBD1 for D (6 bases). V lost 7 bases and J lost 0, with 15 bases in between. The CDR3 is made up of 15 amino acids. Germline V gene sequence: CDR1 MNHEY, CDR2 SMNVEV (reference sequence). CDR3 DNA: TGTGCCAGCACCCCGGGACACCAAGCTAACTATGGCTACACCTTC. Protein product: CASTPGHQANYGYTF.

CDR3 region: CASSPDRASSYEQYF. DNA of the CDR3: TGTGCCAGCAGTCCGGACAGGGCTAGCTCCTACGAGCAGTACTTC. The rearrangement links TRBV6-5 to TRBJ2-7; 8 positions match TRBD1. The V segment lost 5 bases and the J segment 0 bases; nucleotides outside the gene matches: 6. In germline, CDR1 is MNHEY, CDR2 SVGAGI. CDR3 length: 15 amino acids.

The rearrangement joins TRBV19 to TRBJ1-3; maybe TRBD1 (5 bases). The germline gives CDR1 LNHDA, CDR2 SQIVND (reference sequence). V lost 2 bases and J 0 bases, leaving 14 bases between the germline ends. The CDR3 consists of 17 residues. The CDR3 DNA reads TGTGCCAGTAGTATACTGGGACGTCGGAGCTCTGGAAACACCATATATTTT. Its protein product is CASSILGRRSSGNTIYF.

The chain links TRBV25-1 to TRBJ2-1; no definite D call. Deletions cut 2 bases from V and 11 bases from J, with 10 bases between. The CDR3 loop spans 12 amino acids. Germline V gene data show CDR1 as MGHDK and CDR2 as SYGVNS. CDR3 amino acids: CASSEAPKKQFF. DNA of the CDR3: TGTGCCAGCAGTGAAGCCCCGAAAAAGCAGTTCTTC.